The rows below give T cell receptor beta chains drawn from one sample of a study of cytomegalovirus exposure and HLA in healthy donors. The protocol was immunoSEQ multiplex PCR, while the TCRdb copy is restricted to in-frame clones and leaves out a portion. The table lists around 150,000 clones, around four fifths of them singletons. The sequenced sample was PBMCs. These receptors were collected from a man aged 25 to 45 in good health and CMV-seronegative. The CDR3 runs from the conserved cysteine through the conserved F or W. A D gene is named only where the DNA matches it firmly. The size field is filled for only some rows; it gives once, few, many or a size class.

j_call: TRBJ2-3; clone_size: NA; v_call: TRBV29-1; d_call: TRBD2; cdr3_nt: TGCAGCTCCAAATCAAAGGGACTAGCGGGAGGGCTAGATACGCAGTATTTT; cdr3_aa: CSSKSKGLAGGLDTQYF
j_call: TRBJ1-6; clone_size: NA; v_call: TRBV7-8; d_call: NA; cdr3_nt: TGTGCCAGCATGGGTGAGAAGGGACTAAAGTATAATTCACCCCTCCACTTT; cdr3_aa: CASMGEKGLKYNSPLHF
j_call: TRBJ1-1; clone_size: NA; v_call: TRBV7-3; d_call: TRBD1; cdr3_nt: TGTGCCAGCAGCTCGACAGGGGACTCTGAAGCTTTCTTT; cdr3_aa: CASSSTGDSEAFF
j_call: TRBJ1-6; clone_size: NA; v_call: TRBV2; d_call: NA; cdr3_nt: TGTGCCAGCAGTGAATATCCCCAGGGTGCACCCCTCCACTTT; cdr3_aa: CASSEYPQGAPLHF
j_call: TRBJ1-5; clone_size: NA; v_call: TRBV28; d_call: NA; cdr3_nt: TGTGCCAGCAGACTCAGGGGAACGGGGTATAGCAATCAGCCCCAGCATTTT; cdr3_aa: CASRLRGTGYSNQPQHF
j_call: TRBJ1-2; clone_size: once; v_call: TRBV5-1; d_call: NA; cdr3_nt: TGCGCCAGCAGCTTGTGGGGGGGCTATGGCTACACCTTC; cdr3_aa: CASSLWGGYGYTF
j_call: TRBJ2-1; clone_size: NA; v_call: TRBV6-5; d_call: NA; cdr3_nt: TGTGCCAGCAGTTACGAGAGAGGGGGGGCCTACAATGAGCAGTTCTTC; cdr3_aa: CASSYERGGAYNEQFF
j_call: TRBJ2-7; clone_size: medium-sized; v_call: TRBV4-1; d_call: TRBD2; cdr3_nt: TGCGCCAGCAGCCAAGAGACTAGCTCGGGCTACGAGCAGTACTTC; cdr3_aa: CASSQETSSGYEQYF
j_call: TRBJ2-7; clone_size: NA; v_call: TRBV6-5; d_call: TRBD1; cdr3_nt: TGTGCCAGCAGTTATTCAGGACAGGGGGAGACCTACGAGCAGTACTTC; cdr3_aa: CASSYSGQGETYEQYF
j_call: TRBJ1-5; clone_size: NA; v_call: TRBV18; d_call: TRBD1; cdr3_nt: TGTGCCAGCTCACCTTCACCCAGGGGGGATCAGCCCCAGCATTTT; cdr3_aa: CASSPSPRGDQPQHF
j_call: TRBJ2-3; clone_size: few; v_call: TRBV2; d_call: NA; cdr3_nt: TGTGCCAGCAGTGAAGGTGCCTGGAGACTAGATGATACAGATACGCAGTATTTT; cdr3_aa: CASSEGAWRLDDTDTQYF
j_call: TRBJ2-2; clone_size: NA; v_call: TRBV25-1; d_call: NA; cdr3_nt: TGTGCCAGCAGTAGCAGGGGTTCGGGGGAGCTGTTTTTT; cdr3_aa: CASSSRGSGELFF
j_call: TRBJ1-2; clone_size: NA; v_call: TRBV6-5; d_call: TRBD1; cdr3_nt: TGTGCCAGCAGTCCGGACAGGGGAAACTATGGCTACACCTTC; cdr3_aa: CASSPDRGNYGYTF
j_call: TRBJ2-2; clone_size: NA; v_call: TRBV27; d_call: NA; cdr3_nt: TGTGCCAGCAGTTTCTCTAGCGCGAACACCGGGGAGCTGTTTTTT; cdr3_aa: CASSFSSANTGELFF
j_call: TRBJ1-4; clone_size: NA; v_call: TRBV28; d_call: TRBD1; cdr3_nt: TGTGCCAGCAGTTTAGCAGGGGGGAATGAAAAACTGTTTTTT; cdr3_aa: CASSLAGGNEKLFF
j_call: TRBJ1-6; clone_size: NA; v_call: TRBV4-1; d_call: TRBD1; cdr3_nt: TGCGCCAGCAGCCAAGTTCCCCCGGGACAGCTTAATTCACCCCTCCACTTT; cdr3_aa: CASSQVPPGQLNSPLHF
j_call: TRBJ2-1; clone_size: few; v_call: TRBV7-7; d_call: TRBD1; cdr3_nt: TGTGCCAGCAGCTTATGGGCAGCAGGGGGATTAAACAATGAGCAGTTCTTC; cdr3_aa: CASSLWAAGGLNNEQFF
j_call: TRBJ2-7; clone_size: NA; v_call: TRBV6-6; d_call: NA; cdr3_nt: TGTGCCAGCAACGCCGGAGGGGGGGCGCGGTCCGAGCAGTACTTC; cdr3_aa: CASNAGGGARSEQYF
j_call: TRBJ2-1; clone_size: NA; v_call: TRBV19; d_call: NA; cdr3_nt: TGTGCCAGTAGTCCAGAGGACTTCGATGAGCAGTTCTTC; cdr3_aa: CASSPEDFDEQFF
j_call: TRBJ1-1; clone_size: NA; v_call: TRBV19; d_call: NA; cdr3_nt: TGTGCCAGTACCTCAGCCTCGACCGGGGTATTCAGCACTGAAGCTTTCTTT; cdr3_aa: CASTSASTGVFSTEAFF
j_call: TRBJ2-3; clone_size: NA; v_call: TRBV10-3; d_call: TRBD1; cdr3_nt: TGTGCCATCAGTGGGGGTTACTCAGGGACAGGGAAAAATACGCAGTATTTT; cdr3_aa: CAISGGYSGTGKNTQYF
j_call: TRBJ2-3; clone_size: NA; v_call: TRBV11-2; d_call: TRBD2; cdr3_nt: TGTGCCAGCAGCCCCCAGCGGGGTTTAGATACGCAGTATTTT; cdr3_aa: CASSPQRGLDTQYF
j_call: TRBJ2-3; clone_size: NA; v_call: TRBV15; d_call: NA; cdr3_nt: TGTGCCACCAGGGGTAGCGGCACAGATACGCAGTATTTT; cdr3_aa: CATRGSGTDTQYF
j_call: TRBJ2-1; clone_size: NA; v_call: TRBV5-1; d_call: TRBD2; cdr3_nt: TGCGCCAGCAGCCCCGGGGCGGGGGGACGCTACAATGAGCAGTTCTTC; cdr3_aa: CASSPGAGGRYNEQFF
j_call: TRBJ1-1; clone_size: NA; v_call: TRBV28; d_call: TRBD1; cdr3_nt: TGTGCCAGCAGTCCTCAGGGGGGAGACACTGAAGCTTTCTTT; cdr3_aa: CASSPQGGDTEAFF
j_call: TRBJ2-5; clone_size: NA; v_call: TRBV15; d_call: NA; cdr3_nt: TGTGCCACCAGCACGGGTAGGGGGGAGACCCAGTACTTC; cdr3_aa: CATSTGRGETQYF
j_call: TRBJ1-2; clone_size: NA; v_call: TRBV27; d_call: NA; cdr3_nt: TGTGCCAGCAGTTTAGGGGGGGTTGGGGGCTACACCTTC; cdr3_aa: CASSLGGVGGYTF
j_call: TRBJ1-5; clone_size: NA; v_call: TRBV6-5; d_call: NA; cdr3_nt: TGTGCCAGCAGTTACGGGGACACCAATCAGCCCCAGCATTTT; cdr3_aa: CASSYGDTNQPQHF
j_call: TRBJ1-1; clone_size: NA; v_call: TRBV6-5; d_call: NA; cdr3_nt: TGTGCCAGCAGTTACGTCGGCGGCGGGACTGAAGCTTTCTTT; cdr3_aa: CASSYVGGGTEAFF
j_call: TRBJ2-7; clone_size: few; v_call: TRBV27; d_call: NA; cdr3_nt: TGTGCCAGCAGAAGGGGACACTCCTACGAGCAGTACTTC; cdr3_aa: CASRRGHSYEQYF
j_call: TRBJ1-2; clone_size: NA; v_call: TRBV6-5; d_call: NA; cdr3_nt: TGTGCCAGCAGTTACAGGGGTGGCGCCCAGAACTATGGCTACACCTTC; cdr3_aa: CASSYRGGAQNYGYTF
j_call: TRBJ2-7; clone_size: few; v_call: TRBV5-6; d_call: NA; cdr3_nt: TGTGCCAGCAGCTTGGCGGGTTCCCTTTCCTACGAGCAGTACTTC; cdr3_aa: CASSLAGSLSYEQYF
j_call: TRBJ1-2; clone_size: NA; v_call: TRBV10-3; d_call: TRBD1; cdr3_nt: TGTGCCATCAGTGAGTCGATGACAGGGTCCAACTATGGCTACACCTTC; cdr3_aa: CAISESMTGSNYGYTF
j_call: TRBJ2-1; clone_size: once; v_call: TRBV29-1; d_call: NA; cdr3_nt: TGCAGCGTTGGCCCGACACCCTACAATGAGCAGTTCTTC; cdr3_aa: CSVGPTPYNEQFF
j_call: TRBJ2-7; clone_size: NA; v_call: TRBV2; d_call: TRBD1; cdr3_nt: TGTGCCAGGGGACAGGGGGGACCCTACGAGCAGTACTTC; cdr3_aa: CARGQGGPYEQYF
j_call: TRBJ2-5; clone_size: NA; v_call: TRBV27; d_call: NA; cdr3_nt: TGTGCCAGCAGTTTAAGGGAGTCGGGGCAAGAGACCCAGTACTTC; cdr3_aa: CASSLRESGQETQYF
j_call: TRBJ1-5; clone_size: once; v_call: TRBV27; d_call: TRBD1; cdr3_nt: TGTGCTACGTCCAAAGGGGGCTTGAGCAATCAGCCCCAGCATTTT; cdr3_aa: CATSKGGLSNQPQHF
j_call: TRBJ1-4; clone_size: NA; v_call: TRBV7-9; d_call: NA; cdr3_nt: TGTTCCAGCAGCCAAGGAGGGGAAAAACTGTTTTTT; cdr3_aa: CSSSQGGEKLFF
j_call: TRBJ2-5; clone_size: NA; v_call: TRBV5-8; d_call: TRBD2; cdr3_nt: TGTGCCAGCAGCTTGGGAGGGACTAGCGGGATACAAGAGACCCAGTACTTC; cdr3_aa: CASSLGGTSGIQETQYF
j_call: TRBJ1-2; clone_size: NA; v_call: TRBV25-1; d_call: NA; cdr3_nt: TGTGCCAGCAGTCCAGAAGGGGGTGTCCTATTTAATGGCTACACCTTC; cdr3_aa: CASSPEGGVLFNGYTF
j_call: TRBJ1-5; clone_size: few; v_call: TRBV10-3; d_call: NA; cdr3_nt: TGTGCCATCAGTGATGACGGGCAGCCCCAGCATTTT; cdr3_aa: CAISDDGQPQHF
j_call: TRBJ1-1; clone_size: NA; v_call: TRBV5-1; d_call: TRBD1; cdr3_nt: TGCGCCAGCAGCAAAGGGGACAGCTTCACTGAAGCTTTCTTT; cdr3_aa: CASSKGDSFTEAFF
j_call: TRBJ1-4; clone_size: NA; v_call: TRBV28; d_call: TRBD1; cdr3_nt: TGTGCCAGCAGCCCTTGGACAGGGACTAATGAAAAACTGTTTTTT; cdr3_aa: CASSPWTGTNEKLFF
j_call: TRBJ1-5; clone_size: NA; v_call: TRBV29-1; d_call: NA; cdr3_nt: TGCAGCGTTTCAGGTATCAATCAGCCCCAGCATTTT; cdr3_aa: CSVSGINQPQHF
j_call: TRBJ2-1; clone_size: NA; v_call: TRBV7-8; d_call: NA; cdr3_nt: TGTGCCAGCAGCTTACAGGGTTTCGGGGAGCAGTTCTTC; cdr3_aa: CASSLQGFGEQFF
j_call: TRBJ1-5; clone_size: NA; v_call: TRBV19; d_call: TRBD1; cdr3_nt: TGTGCCAGCCGGCGGGACAGCAAGATTAGAAATCAGCCCCAGCATTTT; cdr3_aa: CASRRDSKIRNQPQHF
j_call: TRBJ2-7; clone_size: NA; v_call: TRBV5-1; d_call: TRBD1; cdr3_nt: TGCGCCAGCAGCTTCGGCAGGGGGCTCTACGAGCAGTACTTC; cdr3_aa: CASSFGRGLYEQYF
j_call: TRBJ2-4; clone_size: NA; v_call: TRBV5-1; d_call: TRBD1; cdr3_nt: TGCGCCAGCAGCTTGTCAGGGGGCGTAGGTGGAAACATTCAGTACTTC; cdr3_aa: CASSLSGGVGGNIQYF
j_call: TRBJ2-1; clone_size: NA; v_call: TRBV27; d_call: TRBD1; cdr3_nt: TGTGCCAGCAAACGGGACAGGGGGCGGAATGAGCAGTTCTTC; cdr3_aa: CASKRDRGRNEQFF
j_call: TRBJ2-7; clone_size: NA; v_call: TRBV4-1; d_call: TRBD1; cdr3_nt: TGCGCCAGCAGCCAAGTAGGGGGCAACAGACCCTACGAGCAGTACTTC; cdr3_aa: CASSQVGGNRPYEQYF
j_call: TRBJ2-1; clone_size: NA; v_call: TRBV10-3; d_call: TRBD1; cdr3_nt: TGTGCCATCAAGGGGGGGACAGGGGACAATGAGCAGTTCTTC; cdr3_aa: CAIKGGTGDNEQFF
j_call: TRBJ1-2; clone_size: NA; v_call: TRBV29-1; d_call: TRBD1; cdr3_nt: TGCAGCGTTCGACGACAGGGGGGCACGAGTGGCTACACCTTC; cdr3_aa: CSVRRQGGTSGYTF
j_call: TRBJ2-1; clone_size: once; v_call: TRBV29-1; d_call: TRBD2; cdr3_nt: TGCAGCGTTGTGCGGGAGGGCAATGAGCAGTTCTTC; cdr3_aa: CSVVREGNEQFF